Below, 4 T cell receptor beta chains from the same sample are listed, as sequenced in a study of T cells in Graves' hyperthyroidism and ophthalmopathy. It was RNA transcripts that yielded the amplified TCR beta CDR3 regions. Initially, a first-round RT-PCR of the TCR CDR3 employed the HTBI primer set. A single record per CDR3 protein comes from TCRdb applying MiXCR to the multiplex PCR reads. Of roughly 300,000 distinct CDR3 sequences listed, 15% to 20% are singletons. The sequenced material came from blood. Every receptor here comes from a woman aged 45-65 years with Graves' hyperthyroidism.

This clonotype has just a few counts. The chain is built from TRBV10-3 and TRBJ2-5; 7 bases line up with TRBD2. V was pared by 0 bases and J by 1 base, with 5 bases of the junction left unmatched. In germline, CDR1 is ENHRY, CDR2 SYGVKD. CDR3 size: 16 residues. The CDR3 sequence: CAISESSIAGQETQYF. The CDR3 nucleotides are TGTGCCATCAGTGAGTCTAGTATAGCGGGCCAAGAGACCCAGTACTTC.

This clonotype was seen ten or more times. The chain is built from TRBV28 and TRBJ2-7; the D gene is possibly TRBD1 (7 bases). The germline V gene has CDR1 MDHEN and CDR2 SYDVKM. The V gene lost 6 bases and the J gene lost 5 bases, with 14 bases spanning the gap. The CDR3 is made up of 13 amino acids. CDR3 DNA: TGTGCCAGCAGCTCCAGGGGGGTTAACGAGCAGTACTTC. Its translation is CASSSRGVNEQYF.

This clonotype has at least ten counts. The chain is built from TRBV11-2 and TRBJ2-5; 8 bases are a match to TRBD1. The CDR3 runs 15 residues. Trimming took 6 bases from V and 2 from J; bases not matched to a gene: 8. CDR1 is SGHAT and CDR2 is FQNNGV in the germline V gene. The CDR3 here is CASRSWTGRQETQYF. The DNA for the CDR3 is TGTGCCAGCAGGAGCTGGACAGGGAGGCAAGAGACCCAGTACTTC.

This clonotype was observed a few times. This chain links TRBV19 with TRBJ2-1; TRBD2 matches 11 bases. Trimming cost V 5 bases and J 5 bases; bases outside gene matches: 8. This CDR3 has 16 amino acids. CDR1 and CDR2 (germline): LNHDA, SQIVND (reference sequence). Written as DNA, the CDR3 is TGTGCCAGTAGTGGTTATAGCGGGAGGGCCGACAATGAGCAGTTCTTC. Translation: CASSGYSGRADNEQFF. Supplemented by reference TRBV19 and TRBJ2-1, the full variable domain reads DGGITQSPKYLFRKEGQNVTLSCEQNLNHDAMYWYRQDPGQGLRLIYYSQIVNDFQKGDIAEGYSVSREKKESFPLTVTSAQKNPTAFYLCASSGYSGRADNEQFFGPGTRLTVL.